The 5 T cell receptor beta chains below come from one sample, sequenced in a study of T-cell reconstitution after alpha-beta-depleted transplantation in children. TCRbeta library preparation incorporated unique molecular identifiers. A single record per CDR3 protein comes from TCRdb applying MiXCR to the PCR reads. Of about 830,000 distinct CDR3 sequences listed, around 15% are singletons. This specimen consisted of PBMCs, mostly from graft donor cells, obtained 360 days after TCRalphabeta/CD19-depleted stem cell transplant. All receptors derive from a male patient aged 5 to 17 who had a stem cell transplant for acute lymphoblastic leukemia, so the T cells may come from the graft donor.

This clonotype was found a few times. The chain has TRBV5-1 and TRBJ2-1, with 9 bases that match TRBD1. The CDR3 totals 19 residues. The trim removed 0 bases at V and 2 bases at J, leaving 12 bases unmatched. Germline V gene lookup returns CDR1 SGHRS and CDR2 YFSETQ. Here the CDR3 reads CASSLGYRGLLYPYNEQFF. DNA for the CDR3: TGCGCCAGCAGCTTGGGGTACAGGGGGCTACTTTATCCCTACAATGAGCAGTTCTTC.

This clonotype came up a few times. V is TRBV12-3 or TRBV12-4 and J is TRBJ2-7; 9 bases line up with TRBD1. The CDR3 runs to 14 residues. With V trimmed by 6 bases and J by 6 bases, 9 bases remained unmatched. CDR3 sequence reads: CASSIQGTGSEQYF. CDR3 bases: TGTGCCAGCAGCATACAAGGGACAGGGAGCGAGCAGTACTTC.

This clonotype was counted once. This chain uses TRBV11-1 with TRBJ2-7; 10 bases match TRBD1. This CDR3 has 18 residues. Trimming cost V 2 bases and J 5 bases; bases outside gene matches: 15. CDR1 and CDR2 (germline): SGHAT, FQDESV (reference sequence). The CDR3 DNA sequence: TGTGCCAGCAGCTTACAGTCCCTCAGGGACAGGGGTAGAAACGAGCAGTACTTC. The encoded protein is CASSLQSLRDRGRNEQYF.

V usage is TRBV5-1 and J usage is TRBJ1-6, with TRBD1 matching over 7 bases. CDR3 length: 13 residues. Germline V gene lookup returns CDR1 SGHRS and CDR2 YFSETQ. The trim removed 4 bases at V and 14 bases at J, leaving 9 bases unmatched. CDR3 bases: TGCGCCAGCAGCCCCCGGACAGGCAGGACCCTCCACTTT. Its protein product is CASSPRTGRTLHF.

In the case of this clonotype: This sequence may be a read error, since a much larger clone differs from it by one base. Lacking the conserved final phenylalanine or tryptophan, this CDR3 likely reflects a read error. The rearrangement uses TRBV5-1 and TRBJ2-2, with TRBD1 matching 8 bases. This CDR3 comprises 16 residues. Germline CDR1 reads SGHRS; CDR2 reads YFSETQ. Losses at the gene ends were 4 bases for V and 3 bases for J; bases not matched to a gene: 8. CDR3 sequence reads: CASSVDRAYHTGELFL. The CDR3 DNA reads TGCGCCAGCAGCGTGGACAGGGCGTATCACACCGGGGAGCTGTTTCTT.